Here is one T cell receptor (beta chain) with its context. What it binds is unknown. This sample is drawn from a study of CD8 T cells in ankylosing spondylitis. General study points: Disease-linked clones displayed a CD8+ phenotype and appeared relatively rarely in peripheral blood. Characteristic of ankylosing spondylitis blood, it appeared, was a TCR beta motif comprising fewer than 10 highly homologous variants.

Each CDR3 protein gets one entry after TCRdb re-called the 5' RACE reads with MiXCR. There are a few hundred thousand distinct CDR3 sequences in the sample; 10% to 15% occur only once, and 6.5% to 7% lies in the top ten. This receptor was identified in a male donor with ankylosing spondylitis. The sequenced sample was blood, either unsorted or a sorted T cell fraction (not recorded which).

The CDR3 is CASSPVLRGEETQYF. DNA of the CDR3: TGTGCCAGCAGCCCCGTTCTCAGGGGAGAAGAGACCCAGTACTTC. J is TRBJ2-5 and V is TRBV7-2; D might be TRBD1 (6 bases). The germline V gene encodes CDR1 SGHTA and CDR2 FQGNSA. The CDR3 loop spans 15 amino acids. With 5 bases removed from V and 3 bases from J, the gap between germline ends came to 16 bases.